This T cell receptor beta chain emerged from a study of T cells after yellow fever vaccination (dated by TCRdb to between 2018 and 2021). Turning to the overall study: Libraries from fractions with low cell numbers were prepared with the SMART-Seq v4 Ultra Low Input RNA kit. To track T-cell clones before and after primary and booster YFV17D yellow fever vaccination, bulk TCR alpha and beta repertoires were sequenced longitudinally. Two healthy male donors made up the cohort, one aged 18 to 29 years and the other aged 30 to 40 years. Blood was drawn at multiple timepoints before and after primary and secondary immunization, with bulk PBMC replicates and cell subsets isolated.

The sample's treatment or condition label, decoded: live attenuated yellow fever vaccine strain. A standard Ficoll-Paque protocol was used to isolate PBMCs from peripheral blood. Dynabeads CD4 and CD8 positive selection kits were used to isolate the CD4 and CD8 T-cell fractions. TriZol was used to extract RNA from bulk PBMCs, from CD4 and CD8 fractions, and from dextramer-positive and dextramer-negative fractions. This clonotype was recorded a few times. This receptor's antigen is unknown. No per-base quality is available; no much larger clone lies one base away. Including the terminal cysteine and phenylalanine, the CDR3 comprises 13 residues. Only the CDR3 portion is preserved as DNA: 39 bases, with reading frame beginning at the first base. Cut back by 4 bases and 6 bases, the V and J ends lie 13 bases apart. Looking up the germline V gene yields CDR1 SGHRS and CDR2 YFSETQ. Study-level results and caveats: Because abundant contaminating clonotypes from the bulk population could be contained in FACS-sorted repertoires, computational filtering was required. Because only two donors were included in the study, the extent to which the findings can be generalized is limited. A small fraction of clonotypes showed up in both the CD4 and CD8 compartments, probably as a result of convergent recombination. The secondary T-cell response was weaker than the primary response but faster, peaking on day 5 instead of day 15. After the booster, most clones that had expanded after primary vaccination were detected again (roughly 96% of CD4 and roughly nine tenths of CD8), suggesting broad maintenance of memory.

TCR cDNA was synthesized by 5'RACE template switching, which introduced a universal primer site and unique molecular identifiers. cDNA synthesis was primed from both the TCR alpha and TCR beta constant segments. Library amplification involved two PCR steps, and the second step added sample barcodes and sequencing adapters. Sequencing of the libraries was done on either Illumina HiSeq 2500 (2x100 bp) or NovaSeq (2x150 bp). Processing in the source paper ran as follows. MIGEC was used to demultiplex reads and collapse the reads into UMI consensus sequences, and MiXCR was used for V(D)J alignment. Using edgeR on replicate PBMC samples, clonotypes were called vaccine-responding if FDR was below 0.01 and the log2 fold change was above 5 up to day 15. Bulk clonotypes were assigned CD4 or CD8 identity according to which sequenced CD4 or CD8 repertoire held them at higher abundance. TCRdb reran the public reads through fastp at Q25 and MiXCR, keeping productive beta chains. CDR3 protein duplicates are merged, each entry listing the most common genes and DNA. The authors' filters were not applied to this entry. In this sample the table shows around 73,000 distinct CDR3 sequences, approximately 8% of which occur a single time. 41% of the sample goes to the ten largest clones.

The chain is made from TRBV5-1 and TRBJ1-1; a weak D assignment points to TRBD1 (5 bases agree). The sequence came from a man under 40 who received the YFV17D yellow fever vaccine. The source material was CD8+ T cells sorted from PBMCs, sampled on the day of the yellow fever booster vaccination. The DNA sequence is TGCGCCAGCAGCCCGGGTGGGACCCCTGAAGCTTTCTTT. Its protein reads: CASSPGGTPEAFF.